These T cell receptor beta chains were read from a single sample in a study of naive and memory T cell subsets. TCRdb re-called the 5' RACE reads with MiXCR, one entry per CDR3 protein. The table has tens of thousands of distinct CDR3 sequences, 7.2% seen once. These TCRs come from a male donor in good health. Both conserved end residues are part of each CDR3. A D gene is named only where the DNA matches it firmly. Some rows mark clone size as missing; the rest say once, few, many or name a class of expanded clone.

many	TRBV29-1	TRBJ2-1	TRBD2	TGCAGCGTTGCCCCGGGGACTAGCGTCAATGAGCAGTTCTTC	CSVAPGTSVNEQFF
many	TRBV29-1	TRBJ1-1	NA	TGCAGCGTTCCAGGGGAGCGGGCTTTCTTT	CSVPGERAFF
NA	TRBV6-2/TRBV6-3	TRBJ2-3	TRBD2	TGTGCCAGCAGACACCTCGGGGTAGCGGGAGATGGGGGAGATACGCAGTATTTT	CASRHLGVAGDGGDTQYF
NA	TRBV19	TRBJ1-5	NA	TGTGCCAGTAGTACCCTGCGACAGCCCCAGCATTTT	CASSTLRQPQHF
many	TRBV12-3/TRBV12-4	TRBJ1-6	TRBD1	TGTGCCAGCAGTTCTACCAATGACCGGGACAGGGCAAAATCACCCCTCCACTTT	CASSSTNDRDRAKSPLHF
few	TRBV30	TRBJ2-1	TRBD2	TGTGCCTGGAGCCCCCTGGGCGGGAGTTTCGATGAGCAGTTCTTC	CAWSPLGGSFDEQFF
few	TRBV27	TRBJ2-5	NA	TGTGCCAGCAGCCTACTACAGGGTTCCCAAGAGACCCAGTACTTC	CASSLLQGSQETQYF
NA	TRBV29-1	TRBJ2-7	TRBD2	TGCAGCGTTGAAGGGGCGGGGGGCTTCGGTTACGAGCAGTACTTC	CSVEGAGGFGYEQYF
many	TRBV12-3/TRBV12-4	TRBJ2-5	NA	TGTGCCAGCAGTTTGGGACGTGACGGGACAAACCAAGAGACCCAGTACTTC	CASSLGRDGTNQETQYF
many	TRBV2	TRBJ2-6	NA	TGTGCCAGCAGCGGAAGGATCTCTGGGGCCAACGTCCTGACTTTC	CASSGRISGANVLTF
few	TRBV6-4	TRBJ1-1	TRBD1	TGTGCCAGCAGACCCAGGACAGGGGGCCCTGAAGCTTTCTTT	CASRPRTGGPEAFF
many	TRBV2	TRBJ1-2	TRBD1	TGTGCCAGCGGCCAGGGGGCCGTAGATGGCTACACCTTC	CASGQGAVDGYTF
many	TRBV10-3	TRBJ2-5	NA	TGTGCCATCAATGTACAGGGATCCCAAGAGACCCAGTACTTC	CAINVQGSQETQYF
few	TRBV19	TRBJ2-2	NA	TGTGCCAGTATGGAGGGGTTAGTCGCCGGGGAGCTGTTTTTT	CASMEGLVAGELFF
many	TRBV12-3/TRBV12-4	TRBJ2-5	NA	TGTGCCAGCAGTTTATTTAGCGTAGAGACCCAGTACTTC	CASSLFSVETQYF
medium-sized	TRBV20-1	TRBJ2-3	NA	TGCAGTGCTGGTACCAGGTCGATGGGCACAGATACGCAGTATTTT	CSAGTRSMGTDTQYF
once	TRBV19	TRBJ2-5	NA	TGTGCCAGTAGGGTCTGGAAGCAAGAGACCCAGTACTTC	CASRVWKQETQYF
many	TRBV18	TRBJ1-1	NA	TGTGCCAGCTCACCTCAACAGGGTAAGGGCGACACTGAAGCTTTCTTT	CASSPQQGKGDTEAFF
many	TRBV6-4	TRBJ2-5	NA	TGTGCCAGCAGTGAGGGGAAGGGGTTCACGGAGACCCAGTACTTC	CASSEGKGFTETQYF
few	TRBV20-1	TRBJ1-6	TRBD1	TGCAGTGCTAGAGGGGACAGGGGATATAATTCACCCCTCCACTTT	CSARGDRGYNSPLHF
NA	TRBV6-5	TRBJ1-1	NA	TGTGCCAGCAGCTTGCGCTCCGGAGTAACTGAAGCTTTCTTT	CASSLRSGVTEAFF
few	TRBV20-1	TRBJ1-5	NA	TGCAGTGCTAGAGATCAAAGTAGGGGTCAGCCTAATCAGCCCCAGCATTTT	CSARDQSRGQPNQPQHF
few	TRBV11-3	TRBJ2-1	TRBD2	TGTGCCAGCAGCTTAGGTACTAGCGGGAGATTTGAGCAGTTCTTC	CASSLGTSGRFEQFF
NA	TRBV5-1	TRBJ2-2	TRBD2	TGCGCCAGCAGCTGGACTAGCGGAAACACCGGGGAGCTGTTTTTT	CASSWTSGNTGELFF
many	TRBV7-9	TRBJ2-1	NA	TGTGCCAGCAGCGAGAATGAGCAGTTCTTC	CASSENEQFF
many	TRBV19	TRBJ1-1	NA	TGTGCCAGTAGTATGAGTCAGGGTTTGAACACTGAAGCTTTCTTT	CASSMSQGLNTEAFF
NA	TRBV5-1	TRBJ2-5	NA	TGCGCCAGCAGCCGGGCGGGCCGTGTGGAGACCCAGTACTTC	CASSRAGRVETQYF
NA	TRBV25-1	TRBJ2-2	NA	TGTGCCAGCAGTGAGTCCGGAGGGGCCGGGGAGCTGTTTTTT	CASSESGGAGELFF
many	TRBV25-1	TRBJ2-3	NA	TGTGCCAGCAACGGCGGGGCAGATACGCAGTATTTT	CASNGGADTQYF
few	TRBV12-5	TRBJ1-1	NA	TGTGCTAGTGGTTCCGAATATACCTACGCTGAAGCTTTCTTT	CASGSEYTYAEAFF
NA	TRBV12-3/TRBV12-4	TRBJ2-1	TRBD2	TGTGCCAGCAGTCAAAGTTCGCTAGCGGGGGCCGGGCGGAATGAGCAGTTCTTC	CASSQSSLAGAGRNEQFF
many	TRBV6-5	TRBJ2-7	TRBD2	TGTGCCAGCAGCCACCCTAGCGGACCCTCCTACGAGCAGTACTTC	CASSHPSGPSYEQYF
NA	TRBV10-2	TRBJ1-1	TRBD1	TGCGCCAGCAGCGGACAGGCTTCTGAAGCTTTCTTT	CASSGQASEAFF
few	TRBV12-5	TRBJ2-5	NA	TGTGCTAGTGGTTTGTTGTCTGGGACTGCCGTTCCCCAAGAGACCCAGTACTTC	CASGLLSGTAVPQETQYF
many	TRBV12-5	TRBJ1-5	NA	TGTGCTAGTGGGGGGGGGCATCAGCCCCAGCATTTT	CASGGGHQPQHF
many	TRBV20-1	TRBJ1-1	NA	TGCAGTGCTAGAGATCCACAGTCGAACACTGAAGCTTTCTTT	CSARDPQSNTEAFF
many	TRBV2	TRBJ2-4	NA	TGTGCCAGTAATGGGGTAGGAGTAGCCAAAAACATTCAGTACTTC	CASNGVGVAKNIQYF
NA	TRBV20-1	TRBJ2-4	TRBD2	TGCAGTGCGCCGGGACTAGCGGGAGTCGGGGCCAAAAACATTCAGTACTTC	CSAPGLAGVGAKNIQYF
few	TRBV4-1	TRBJ1-2	TRBD1	TGCGCCAGCAGCCAAGATCCAGGGACAGGGGTAAACTATGGCTACACCTTC	CASSQDPGTGVNYGYTF
few	TRBV2	TRBJ2-3	NA	TGTGCCAGCAGTGAACCGGAGAGGAATACGCAGTATTTT	CASSEPERNTQYF
NA	TRBV5-5	TRBJ2-7	TRBD1	TGTGCCAGCAGCCGCGACAGGGGAGGTCGCGAGCAGTACTTC	CASSRDRGGREQYF
many	TRBV13	TRBJ2-3	TRBD2	TGTGCCAGCATCTTACGACTAGCGGGAAGTACAGATACGCAGTATTTT	CASILRLAGSTDTQYF
few	TRBV10-3	TRBJ1-2	NA	TGTGCCATCAGTGAGGTCCCAGGGGCTACTAACTATGGCTACACCTTC	CAISEVPGATNYGYTF
many	TRBV6-4	TRBJ1-2	NA	TGTGCCAGCAGTGACTCCGGACAGACTCCCCGAGGCTACACCTTC	CASSDSGQTPRGYTF
many	TRBV5-1	TRBJ2-3	TRBD2	TGCGCCAGCAGCCCCCTAATAGCGGGGGAAGATACGCAGTATTTT	CASSPLIAGEDTQYF
many	TRBV2	TRBJ2-2	NA	TGTGCCAGCAGTGACCCCGGGAGGGGGCGAGTTGCCGGGGAGCTGTTTTTT	CASSDPGRGRVAGELFF
many	TRBV5-5	TRBJ2-5	NA	TGTGCCAGCAGCTTCTGGGGAAACCAAGAGACCCAGTACTTC	CASSFWGNQETQYF
few	TRBV6-5	TRBJ2-1	NA	TGTGCCAGCAGTCCCACCCCGTTCAATGAGCAGTTCTTC	CASSPTPFNEQFF
many	TRBV20-1	TRBJ2-4	NA	TGCAGTGCTCTGGAAGTAGCCAAAAACATTCAGTACTTC	CSALEVAKNIQYF
many	TRBV6-1	TRBJ1-4	NA	TGTGCCAGCAAGATTCGGGGAAAACTGTTTTTT	CASKIRGKLFF
NA	TRBV2	TRBJ2-7	TRBD2	TGTGCCAGCATATTTGGACTAGCGGGGGCGTACGAGCAGTACTTC	CASIFGLAGAYEQYF
few	TRBV7-6	TRBJ1-1	NA	TGTGCCAGCCGGGGGGGGAACACTGAAGCTTTCTTT	CASRGGNTEAFF
few	TRBV2	TRBJ2-1	TRBD1	TGTGCCAACAAACGGGACAGATTGTACAATGAGCAGTTCTTC	CANKRDRLYNEQFF
few	TRBV7-9	TRBJ2-4	NA	TGTGCCAGCAGCCCGTTCGAGGCGGCCAAAAACATTCAGTACTTC	CASSPFEAAKNIQYF